This T cell receptor (beta chain) was identified in a study of long-term antiretroviral therapy in people with HIV. Version v3.0 of the immunoSEQ assay was performed at survey level. Profiled with immunoSEQ multiplex PCR; TCRdb holds only in-frame clones, not every one. Of around 32,000 clones listed, about 97% are singletons. Germline V gene lookup returns CDR1 LNHDA and CDR2 SQIVND (reference sequence). The CDR3 contains 16 residues. V trimming: 9 bases; J trimming: 2 bases; junction bases outside the gene matches: 11. A remark on this clone: Its antigen is unknown.

Points from the study as a whole: When set beside controls, HIV repertoires had CDR3 length ranges that were narrower.

The source material was unsorted PBMCs, sampled 7.6 years after starting antiretroviral therapy. The sequence came from a man aged 30 to 45 with HIV. The chain is built from TRBV19 and TRBJ2-3; 10 bases match TRBD2. CDR3 region: CASSFERGGSTDTQYF. CDR3 nucleotides: TGTGCCAGCTCCTTCGAGCGGGGGGGGTCCACAGATACGCAGTATTTT.